Below are 12 T cell receptor beta chains sequenced from a single sample in a study of identical twins. TCRdb used MiXCR to reprocess the 5' RACE reads, holding one entry per CDR3 protein. Among 450,000 or so distinct CDR3 sequences, roughly 26% were seen once, and the ten largest hold over 2.5%. This same sample was also taken into another study, of T cells expressing NK-cell markers.

The specimen sequenced was CD4+ T cells sorted from blood. These receptors all stem from a woman younger than 30 in good health.

This clonotype was detected only a few times. The chain links TRBV5-1 to TRBJ2-3; D not resolved. V gave up 0 bases and J gave up 6 bases, with 8 bases separating them. Germline V CDR1 and CDR2: SGHRS, YFSETQ. This CDR3 is 13 amino acids long. CDR3 region: CASSLEFSDTQYF. CDR3 nucleotides: TGCGCCAGCAGCTTGGAATTTAGCGATACGCAGTATTTT.

The table lists this clonotype with many counts. The chain carries TRBV7-2 and TRBJ1-1; tentatively, D is TRBD1 (5 bases). V was trimmed by 2 bases and J by 4 bases, leaving 17 bases between them. Germline lookup yields CDR1 SGHTA and CDR2 FQGNSA. This CDR3 region has 16 residues. The DNA of the CDR3 is TGTGCCAGCAGCTTAACCTTATCAGGGACGGTCACTGAAGCTTTCTTT. It specifies CASSLTLSGTVTEAFF.

This clonotype was seen more than once but under ten times. This chain links TRBV6-1 with TRBJ1-6; 8 bases match TRBD1. Germline lookup yields CDR1 MNHNS and CDR2 SASEGT. Trimming cost V 4 bases and J 6 bases; bases outside gene matches: 2. The CDR3 loop spans 14 amino acids. This CDR3 reads CASSGQGFNSPLHF. The CDR3, as DNA: TGTGCCAGCAGTGGACAGGGGTTTAATTCACCCCTCCACTTT.

This clonotype was seen ten or more times. The V call is TRBV7-3, the J call TRBJ1-1; unclear D gene. Trimming shortened V by 5 bases and J by 0 bases, and 10 bases separated the two germline ends. Germline CDR1 SGHTA, CDR2 FQGTGA. This CDR3 is 14 amino acids long. The CDR3 reads CASSINSMNTEAFF. CDR3 DNA sequence: TGTGCCAGCAGCATAAATTCCATGAACACTGAAGCTTTCTTT. Full variable domain (remainder filled in from reference TRBV7-3 and TRBJ1-1): GAGVSQTPSNKVTEKGKYVELRCDPISGHTALYWYRQSLGQGPEFLIYFQGTGAADDSGLPNDRFFAVRPEGSVSTLKIQRTERGDSAVYLCASSINSMNTEAFFGQGTRLTVV.

V usage is TRBV29-1 and J usage is TRBJ2-2, with 7 nucleotides matching TRBD1. The CDR3 loop spans 14 amino acids. Germline V gene lookup returns CDR1 SQVTM and CDR2 ANQGSEA. The V and J ends lost 6 bases and 2 bases, in that order; junction bases with no gene match: 6. CDR3 in DNA: TGCAGCGTGCTCCGGGACAGAAACACCGGGGAGCTGTTTTTT. It specifies CSVLRDRNTGELFF.

The chain couples TRBV4-3 to TRBJ2-1; TRBD2 aligns across 8 bases. CDR1 LGHNA and CDR2 YSLEER come from the germline V gene. This CDR3 has 14 amino acids. V dropped 4 bases and J dropped 4; count of bases not matched to a gene: 3. The CDR3 sequence: CASSPQREYNEQFF. The CDR3 coding sequence is TGCGCCAGCAGCCCGCAGCGGGAGTACAATGAGCAGTTCTTC.

The rearrangement links TRBV10-2 to TRBJ2-4; 7 nucleotides agree with TRBD2. This CDR3 contains 13 residues. Trimming removed 4 bases from V and 7 bases from J; junction bases left unmatched: 4. Germline V gene lookup returns CDR1 WSHSY and CDR2 SAAADI. The CDR3 reads CASSAGLINIQYF. CDR3 coding DNA: TGCGCCAGCAGTGCGGGACTAATTAACATTCAGTACTTC.

This clonotype appeared many times. In nucleotides, the CDR3 is TGCAGTGCTACTGGACAGGATGAAAAACTGTTTTTT. Protein sequence: CSATGQDEKLFF. The chain joins TRBV20-1 to TRBJ1-4, with TRBD1 matching over 7 bases. CDR1 is DFQATT and CDR2 is SNEGSKA in the germline V gene (reference sequence). The junction had 2 bases not matched to a gene; V was cut back by 4 bases and J by 6 bases. There are 12 residues in the CDR3.

The table lists this clonotype with a few counts. This sequence joins TRBV7-9 and TRBJ2-2; 8 bases line up with TRBD1. Germline V lookup: CDR1 SEHNR, CDR2 FQNEAQ (reference sequence). This CDR3 comprises 17 residues. V shed 5 bases, J shed 4 bases, and the junction held 12 bases outside the gene matches. CDR3 protein: CASSTRGQGHGTGELFF. CDR3 sequence (DNA): TGTGCCAGCAGCACCAGGGGGCAGGGGCATGGCACCGGGGAGCTGTTTTTT.

V and J are TRBV5-6 and TRBJ1-5; D call uncertain. This CDR3 has 15 residues. CDR1 and CDR2 from the germline V gene are SGHDT and YYEEEE. The germline V and J ends were trimmed by 4 bases and 2 bases, with 13 bases remaining between them. CDR3 protein: CASSAVGGGNQPQHF. DNA of the CDR3: TGTGCCAGCAGCGCCGTTGGCGGGGGCAATCAGCCCCAGCATTTT.

V gene TRBV5-1 combines with J gene TRBJ1-2; D perhaps matches TRBD1 (6 bases). There are 15 residues in the CDR3. Germline CDR1 reads SGHRS; CDR2 reads YFSETQ. Trimming pared 3 bases from V and 2 bases from J, leaving 14 bases between. CDR3 loop: CASSSTGFTNYGYTF. In nucleotides, the CDR3 is TGCGCCAGCAGCTCTACAGGGTTTACCAACTATGGCTACACCTTC.

CDR3 nucleotides: TGTGCCAGCAGCCGACTTGATAGCAATCAGCCCCAGCATTTT. Its protein is CASSRLDSNQPQHF. J is TRBJ1-5 and V is TRBV7-9, with D unresolved. From germline, CDR1 is SEHNR and CDR2 FQNEAQ (reference sequence). The CDR3 runs 14 residues. V was pared by 5 bases and J by 0 bases, with 8 bases between.